This T cell receptor (beta chain) was identified during a study of blood T cell repertoires in COVID-19. Study-wide context: There were acute and convalescent COVID-19 samples, and they came from the United States, Italy and Spain. PBMCs, B-cell-depleted T cells, or T cells provided the cDNA or gDNA that made up the material.

In the study's own analysis: The authors estimated nucleated cell counts from reference gene primer amplification. TCRdb's table, derived via immunoSEQ multiplex PCR, lists solely in-frame clones and lacks some. V and J calls and clone size come straight from that table; D and trimming were deduced from the DNA. The data hold 230,000 or so clones, with around 86% observed a single time. The CDR3 runs 13 residues. V shed 2 bases and J shed 4 bases, with 5 bases lying between them. CDR1 KGHSH and CDR2 LQKENI come from the germline V gene. Source material: peripheral blood. The sequence was collected from a human donor in a cohort sampled during active COVID-19. This rearrangement joins TRBV18 to TRBJ1-4; D is ambiguous. The CDR3 is CASSPTVNEKLFF. The CDR3, as DNA: TGTGCCAGCTCACCAACAGTTAATGAAAAACTGTTTTTT.